A single sample gave rise to the 27 T cell receptor beta chains below, sequenced in a study of cytomegalovirus exposure and HLA in healthy donors. It was with 60 Vbeta and 13 Jbeta primers that the PCR ran. Measured with immunoSEQ multiplex PCR; TCRdb has only the in-frame clones, and not every one. The sample records under 200,000 clones, 75% to 80% being singletons. The sample comprised PBMCs. The receptors were sampled from a man aged 50 or older in good health and CMV-seropositive.

The CDR3 DNA follows: TGTGCCAGCAGTACCCGAAAAGGACTAGCAGATACGCAGTATTTT. This sequence encodes CASSTRKGLADTQYF. The gene calls are TRBV28 and TRBJ2-3, with TRBD2 matching over 7 bases. Germline CDR1 and CDR2: MDHEN and SYDVKM. V lost 5 bases, J lost 4 bases, and 9 bases stayed unmatched. The CDR3 totals 15 residues.

The chain carries TRBV7-5 and TRBJ2-7; no check of the table's D call, TRBD1, against the DNA was made. TRBV7-5 represents a pseudogene. The CDR3 consists of 16 residues. The CDR3 sequence: CARSYRRGPAEYEQYF. Written as DNA, the CDR3 is TGTGCCAGAAGCTACCGCAGGGGGCCAGCGGAATACGAGCAGTACTTC.

The V gene is TRBV4-1, the J gene TRBJ2-2; TRBD1 aligns across 10 bases. The CDR3 is 16 residues long. Trimming removed 3 bases from V and 5 bases from J; junction bases left unmatched: 6. Per the germline V gene, CDR1 is MGHRA and CDR2 is YSYEKL. CDR3 sequence reads: CASSQAWTGGTGELFF. CDR3 DNA sequence: TGCGCCAGCAGCCAGGCATGGACAGGGGGAACCGGGGAGCTGTTTTTT.

This chain connects TRBV5-1 to TRBJ2-1; TRBD2 aligns across 14 bases. V trimming: 3 bases; J trimming: 2 bases; junction bases outside the gene matches: 1. The CDR3 has 16 residues. CDR1 and CDR2 from the germline V gene are SGHRS and YFSETQ. CDR3 sequence (DNA): TGCGCCAGCAGCTCGGGACTAGCGGGGGCCTACAATGAGCAGTTCTTC. It specifies CASSSGLAGAYNEQFF. Combining the CDR3 with reference TRBV5-1 and TRBJ2-1 gives the whole variable domain KAGVTQTPRYLIKTRGQQVTLSCSPISGHRSVSWYQQTPGQGLQFLFEYFSETQRNKGNFPGRFSGRQFSNSRSEMNVSTLELGDSALYLCASSSGLAGAYNEQFFGPGTRLTVL.

The chain links TRBV6-1 to TRBJ2-5; 7 bases agree with TRBD1. The J call may be faulty, since TRBJ2-7 better matches the DNA end. CDR3 length equals 19 residues. CDR1 MNHNS and CDR2 SASEGT come from the germline V gene. For the CDR3, the DNA is TGTGCCAGCAGTGAACCGAGGTCTAACAGGGGTGGGGGTTTCTACGAGCAGTACTTC. Translating gives CASSEPRSNRGGGFYEQYF.

The sample holds one count of this clone. This rearrangement joins TRBV6-1 to TRBJ1-5; D is uncertain. In germline, CDR1 is MNHNS, CDR2 SASEGT. V gave up 4 bases and J gave up 12 bases, with 22 bases separating them. The CDR3 extends over 15 amino acids. CDR3 coding DNA: TGTGCCAGCAGTGGTGTCGCAAGCGATCATGAGGGCCAGCATTTT. It encodes CASSGVASDHEGQHF.

The chain uses TRBV4-3 and TRBJ1-2; possible D gene TRBD1, 5 bases. The CDR3 totals 17 residues. CDR1 and CDR2 from the germline V gene are LGHNA and YSLEER. Trimming shortened V by 0 bases and J by 4 bases, and 18 bases separated the two germline ends. CDR3 bases: TGCGCCAGCAGCCAAGAAATAAGGACGGCCGGGGGCTATGGCTACACCTTC. Protein: CASSQEIRTAGGYGYTF.

This clone was counted many times. The rearrangement uses TRBV30 and TRBJ1-1, with TRBD1 identical over 9 bases. With V trimmed by 5 bases and J by 0 bases, 4 bases remained unmatched. Per the germline V gene, CDR1 is GTSNPN and CDR2 is SVGIG (reference sequence). The CDR3 runs 14 residues. The CDR3 region has the DNA TGTGCCTGGGGGACAGGGTCCATGAACACTGAAGCTTTCTTT. This sequence encodes CAWGTGSMNTEAFF.

V and J are TRBV10-3 and TRBJ1-3, with 7 bases lining up with TRBD1. The junction had 6 bases not matched to a gene; V was cut back by 0 bases and J by 10 bases. Germline V lookup: CDR1 ENHRY, CDR2 SYGVKD. CDR3 size: 14 residues. The CDR3 loop reads CAISESTGPGTIYF. Written as DNA, the CDR3 is TGTGCCATCAGTGAGTCGACAGGGCCGGGGACCATATATTTT.

The rearrangement uses TRBV29-1 and TRBJ2-2, with 8 positions matching TRBD1. The ends lost 4 bases at V and 0 bases at J; junction bases unmatched: 4. Germline CDR1 and CDR2: SQVTM and ANQGSEA. The CDR3 runs to 15 residues. Written as DNA, the CDR3 is TGCAGCGTTGCGGGACAGGAGACGAACACCGGGGAGCTGTTTTTT. Translated: CSVAGQETNTGELFF.

J is TRBJ1-5 and V is TRBV7-2; D call uncertain. The CDR3 spans 15 residues. V was trimmed by 1 base and J by 6 bases, leaving 13 bases between them. CDR1 SGHTA and CDR2 FQGNSA come from the germline V gene. The CDR3 reads CASSLVGEWSQPQHF. CDR3 in DNA: TGTGCCAGCAGCTTAGTCGGGGAGTGGAGTCAGCCCCAGCATTTT.

This chain joins TRBV15 and TRBJ2-5; 7 bases fit TRBD1. The J call could be wrong; TRBJ2-7 is a better fit for the DNA end. Germline lookup yields CDR1 LNHNV and CDR2 YYDKDF (reference sequence). This CDR3 is built from 15 residues. The CDR3 DNA follows: TGTGCCACCAGCAGAGACGGGACAGTGGGCCACGAGCAGTACTTC. Protein sequence: CATSRDGTVGHEQYF.

This sequence joins TRBV2 and TRBJ2-7, with 12 bases matching TRBD2. This CDR3 has 14 amino acids. With 8 bases clipped from V and 4 bases from J, the junction kept 6 bases outside the gene matches. Germline CDR1 is SNHLY and CDR2 is FYNNEI. The CDR3 here is CASDLAGGPYEQYV. The CDR3 DNA reads as TGTGCCAGCGACCTAGCGGGGGGGCCTTACGAGCAGTACGTC.

This clone occurred a few times. The CDR3, as DNA: TGTGCCAGCAGCTTATGGACAGCCACGAATCAGCCCCAGCATTTT. Protein: CASSLWTATNQPQHF. V is TRBV7-8 and J is TRBJ1-5, with D maybe TRBD1 (6 bases). Germline loops: CDR1 SGHVS, CDR2 FQNEAQ. V was trimmed by 2 bases and J by 4 bases, leaving 12 bases between them. The CDR3 loop spans 15 amino acids. The whole variable domain, filled in from reference TRBV7-8 and TRBJ1-5, reads GAGVSQSPRYKVAKRGQDVALRCDPISGHVSLFWYQQALGQGPEFLTYFQNEAQLDKSGLPSDRFFAERPEGSVSTLKIQRTQQEDSAVYLCASSLWTATNQPQHFGDGTRLSIL.

This chain connects TRBV5-6 to TRBJ2-3; D gene ambiguous. This CDR3 spans 12 amino acids. V was clipped by 3 bases and J by 6 bases, with 8 bases between them. CDR1 SGHDT and CDR2 YYEEEE come from the germline V gene. The CDR3 DNA reads TGTGCCAGCAGCTCCTACCCGGATACGCAGTATTTT. Its translation: CASSSYPDTQYF. Based on the CDR3 plus reference TRBV5-6 and TRBJ2-3, the full variable domain is DAGVTQSPTHLIKTRGQQVTLRCSPKSGHDTVSWYQQALGQGPQFIFQYYEEEERQRGNFPDRFSGHQFPNYSSELNVNALLLGDSALYLCASSSYPDTQYFGPGTRLTVL.

V and J are TRBV2 and TRBJ1-2; D might be TRBD1 (5 bases). Germline values: CDR1 SNHLY, CDR2 FYNNEI. Trimming took 1 base from V and 4 from J, leaving 19 bases between them. The CDR3 runs to 17 residues. The CDR3 reads CASSEVDGGDYGYGYTF. The DNA for the CDR3 is TGTGCCAGCAGTGAAGTGGATGGGGGGGATTATGGCTATGGCTACACCTTC.

The CDR3 DNA reads TGCAGCGTTGGCGGGACCCAGTTGGCGAACACTGAAGCTTTCTTT. Residues: CSVGGTQLANTEAFF. The rearrangement links TRBV29-1 to TRBJ1-1, with a weak D call TRBD1 (5 bases). Germline CDR1 and CDR2: SQVTM and ANQGSEA. V dropped 4 bases and J dropped 1 base, with 16 bases sitting between them. The CDR3 has 15 residues.

In its sample, this clone was seen once. This sequence joins TRBV6-1 and TRBJ2-7; 7 nucleotides line up with TRBD1. This CDR3 spans 16 amino acids. Germline assignment: CDR1 MNHNS and CDR2 SASEGT. V dropped 0 bases and J dropped 2; count of bases not matched to a gene: 7. The CDR3 is CASSEAIRTGAYEQYV. The CDR3 DNA sequence: TGTGCCAGCAGTGAAGCTATCAGGACAGGCGCCTACGAGCAGTACGTC.

This clone was detected a few times. CDR3 sequence: CASSLGSSGARELFF. The CDR3 DNA is TGTGCCAGCAGCTTAGGATCATCAGGGGCTAGGGAGCTGTTTTTT. The chain couples TRBV11-2 to TRBJ2-2; D is perhaps TRBD1 (6 bases). V shed 1 base and J shed 9 bases, with 15 bases lying between them. CDR1 is SGHAT, CDR2 FQNNGV, per germline. CDR3 size: 15 residues.

In regard to this clone: At one end, the junction sequence differs from germline, possibly due to a read error. CDR3: CTSARTLNNEQFF. For the CDR3, the DNA is TGTACCAGCGCGCGAACTCTGAACAATGAGCAGTTCTTC. This rearrangement joins TRBV7-8 to TRBJ2-1; no firm D call. The length of the CDR3 is 13 residues. Per the germline V gene, CDR1 is SGHVS and CDR2 is FQNEAQ.

On this clone itself: One end of the junction fails to match germline, which may point to a read error. The chain carries TRBV7-9 and TRBJ2-1; TRBD2 aligns across 9 bases. The CDR3 covers 16 residues. The germline gives CDR1 SEHNR, CDR2 FQNEAQ (reference sequence). In DNA, the CDR3 is TGTTCCAGCAGCTTATTCCGCGGGGGGGCGTCTAATGAGCAGTTCTTC. It is translated as CSSSLFRGGASNEQFF.

The chain carries TRBV7-8 and TRBJ2-7; 7 nucleotides match TRBD1. From germline, CDR1 is SGHVS and CDR2 FQNEAQ. V lost 5 bases, J lost 3 bases, and 7 bases stayed unmatched. The CDR3 length is 14 residues. The CDR3 nucleotides are TGTGCCAGCAGCCGTGGGACAGTCAACTACGAGCAGTACGTC. Residues: CASSRGTVNYEQYV.

This clone was picked up a small number of times. This chain uses TRBV15 with TRBJ1-5; TRBD1 agrees at 10 bases. Germline V lookup: CDR1 LNHNV, CDR2 YYDKDF (reference sequence). This CDR3 comprises 17 residues. After removal of 3 bases from V and 4 bases from J, the junction contained 9 bases not matched to a gene. This CDR3 reads CATSRGTGDNVNQPQHF. The CDR3 nucleotides are TGTGCCACCAGCAGGGGGACAGGGGATAATGTAAATCAGCCCCAGCATTTT.

The chain combines TRBV6-1 with TRBJ2-7, with 12 bases identical to TRBD2. V dropped 3 bases and J dropped 3; count of bases not matched to a gene: 9. The CDR3 extends over 17 amino acids. The germline gives CDR1 MNHNS, CDR2 SASEGT. This CDR3 reads CASSDGTSGSLRYEQYF. Written as DNA, the CDR3 is TGTGCCAGCAGTGACGGGACTAGCGGGTCTTTACGCTACGAGCAGTACTTC.

The chain carries TRBV10-1 and TRBJ1-6; unclear D gene. The germline V gene encodes CDR1 WNHNN and CDR2 SYGVQD (reference sequence). Deletions cut 8 bases from V and 3 bases from J, with 8 bases between. The length of the CDR3 is 13 residues. CDR3 sequence: CASERHYNSPLHF. In DNA, the CDR3 is TGCGCCAGCGAGAGACACTATAATTCACCCCTCCACTTT.

V is TRBV5-4 and J is TRBJ2-7; no clear D. CDR1 and CDR2 from the germline V gene are SGHNT and YYREEE (reference sequence). V gave up 3 bases and J gave up 2 bases, with 18 bases separating them. This CDR3 has 16 amino acids. CDR3 sequence: CASSSPRTDSTYEQYF. CDR3 sequence (DNA): TGTGCCAGCAGCTCCCCCCGAACAGATTCTACCTACGAGCAGTACTTC.

For the CDR3, the DNA is TGTGCCAGCAGCCCGACAGGGGTATTAGGAGAGACCCAGTACTTC. This codes for CASSPTGVLGETQYF. The V and J genes are TRBV5-4 and TRBJ2-5; 8 bases agree with TRBD1. Trimming removed 4 bases from V and 4 bases from J; junction bases left unmatched: 9. The CDR3 consists of 15 residues. Germline-derived CDR1 and CDR2 are SGHNT and YYREEE (reference sequence).